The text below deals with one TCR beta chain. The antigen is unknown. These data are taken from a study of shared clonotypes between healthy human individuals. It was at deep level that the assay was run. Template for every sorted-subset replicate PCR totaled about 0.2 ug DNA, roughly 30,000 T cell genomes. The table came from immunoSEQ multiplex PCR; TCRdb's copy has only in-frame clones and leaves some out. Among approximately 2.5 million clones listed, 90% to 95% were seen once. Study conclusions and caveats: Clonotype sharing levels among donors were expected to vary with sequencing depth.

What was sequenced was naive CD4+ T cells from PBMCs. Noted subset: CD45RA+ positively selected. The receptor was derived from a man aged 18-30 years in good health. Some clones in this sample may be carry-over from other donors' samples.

The CDR3 region is CASSHVRDQWTDTQYF. CDR3 DNA: TGTGCCAGCAGCCATGTCAGGGATCAGTGGACAGATACGCAGTATTTT. This chain connects TRBV14 to TRBJ2-3; tentative D call: TRBD1 (5 bases). The CDR3 extends over 16 amino acids. V lost 3 bases, J lost 3 bases, and 16 bases lay in between. Per germline, CDR1 SGHDN and CDR2 FVKESK. The full variable domain, in which reference TRBV14 and TRBJ2-3 provide the parts outside the CDR3, is EAGVTQFPSHSVIEKGQTVTLRCDPISGHDNLYWYRRVMGKEIKFLLHFVKESKQDESGMPNNRFLAERTGGTYSTLKVQPAELEDSGVYFCASSHVRDQWTDTQYFGPGTRLTVL.